The source of this T cell receptor (beta chain) is a study of blood T cells in healthy people across ages. This CDR3 contains 15 residues. Germline loops: CDR1 SEHNR, CDR2 FQNEAQ (reference sequence). Trimming took off 5 bases at V and 9 bases at J, with 23 bases between the two ends. This clonotype has a count of ten or more. Next came a second PCR, run for about 6 to 12 cycles, which used a sample-barcoded 5' primer along with a J-beta primer mix. A single record per CDR3 protein comes from TCRdb applying MiXCR to the 5' RACE reads. The table lists approximately 770,000 distinct CDR3 sequences, roughly 60% of them singletons.

Material for sequencing was blood. This chain links TRBV7-9 with TRBJ2-7, with D perhaps matching TRBD1 (6 bases). The receptor comes from a young man in good health. The CDR3: CASSTTEDRLRVQYF. The CDR3 nucleotides read TGTGCCAGCAGCACTACCGAAGACAGGTTAAGGGTGCAGTACTTC.